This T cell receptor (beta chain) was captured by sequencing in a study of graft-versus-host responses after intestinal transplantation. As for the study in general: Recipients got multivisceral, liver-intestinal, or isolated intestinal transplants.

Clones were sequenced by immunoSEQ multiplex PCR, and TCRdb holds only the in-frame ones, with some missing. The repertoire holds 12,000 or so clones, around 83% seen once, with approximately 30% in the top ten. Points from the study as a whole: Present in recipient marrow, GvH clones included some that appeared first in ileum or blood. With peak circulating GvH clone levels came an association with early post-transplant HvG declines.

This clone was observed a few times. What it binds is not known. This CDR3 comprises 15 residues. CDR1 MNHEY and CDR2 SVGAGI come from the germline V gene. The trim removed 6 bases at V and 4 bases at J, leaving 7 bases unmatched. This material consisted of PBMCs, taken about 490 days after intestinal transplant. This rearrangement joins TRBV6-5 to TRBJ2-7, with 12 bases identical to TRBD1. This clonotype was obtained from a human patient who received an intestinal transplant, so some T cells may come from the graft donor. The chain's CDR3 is CASSSGTGGSYEQYF. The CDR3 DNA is TGTGCCAGCAGCTCCGGGACAGGGGGCTCGTACGAGCAGTACTTC.